This TCR beta chain appears in the sequencing data of a study of blood T cell repertoires in COVID-19. About the research overall: Sites across the United States, Italy and Spain contributed samples from acute and convalescent COVID-19. In each case, the material was cDNA or gDNA derived from T cells, B-cell-depleted T cells, or PBMCs.

Per the authors' pipeline: Reference gene primer amplification gave estimated nucleated cell counts. Repertoires were generated with immunoSEQ multiplex PCR, while TCRdb's copy carries only in-frame clones and drops some. That table is the source of V, J and clone size, and D and trimming were worked out from the DNA. The table includes a few hundred thousand clones, over 65% detected once. The clonotype was recovered from a human donor with acute or convalescent COVID-19. The donor label of this sample is uncertain. Sequenced: peripheral blood.

The CDR3 reads CASSPHREVYTEAFF. The CDR3 nucleotides are TGTGCCAGTAGTCCCCACAGGGAAGTGTACACTGAAGCTTTCTTT. The chain employs TRBV19 and TRBJ1-1; TRBD1 is a possible D gene (6 bases). The CDR3 loop spans 15 amino acids. The germline V gene has CDR1 LNHDA and CDR2 SQIVND (reference sequence). V lost 5 bases and J 3 bases, leaving 16 bases between the germline ends.